This TCR beta chain was sequenced in a study of T cells in Graves' hyperthyroidism and ophthalmopathy. Ophthalmopathy cases met thresholds of Clinical Activity Score at least 3, NOSPECS grade at least 4 and duration under 3 months. Diagnoses rested on clinical symptoms, serum thyroxine and TRAb, thyroid ultrasound and orbital computed tomography. Amplification targeted TCR beta CDR3 regions from RNA transcripts. TCR CDR3 underwent first-round RT-PCR with the HTBI primer set. TCRdb reprocessed the multiplex PCR reads via MiXCR and lists one record per CDR3 protein. The sample includes about 460,000 distinct CDR3 sequences, about 20% of them seen just once. About this clonotype: The target antigen is unknown. Since a much larger clone is just one base distant, this may be a read error.

Study-wide findings and caveats: For ophthalmopathy, model prediction preceded onset by a median approximately 6 months. Clonotypes that were expanded in thyroid above 0.001 mostly appeared in blood too.

This CDR3 spans 15 amino acids. Germline assignment: CDR1 KGHSH and CDR2 LQKENI. V lost 4 bases, J lost 3 bases, and 4 bases stayed unmatched. Input material: blood. The chain employs TRBV18 and TRBJ2-3, with 10 nucleotides matching TRBD1. This clonotype was sampled from a woman between 65 and 79 years old with Graves' ophthalmopathy. The CDR3 nucleotides read TGTGCCAGCTCACGGACAGGGGGTCTGACAGATACGCAGTATTTT. It encodes CASSRTGGLTDTQYF.